This T cell receptor beta chain was profiled in a study of Graves' ophthalmopathy and Graves' hyperthyroidism. RNA transcripts yielded amplified TCR beta CDR3 regions. First-round RT-PCR relied on HTBI primers, and a second-round multiplex PCR came next. MiXCR, applied by TCRdb to the multiplex PCR reads, yields one record per CDR3 protein. The table lists over a million distinct CDR3 sequences, less than 45% of them singletons. Trimming took 7 bases from V and 2 from J, leaving 15 bases between them. Germline V gene sequence: CDR1 SQVTM, CDR2 ANQGSEA. The CDR3 runs 13 residues. The clonotype originates from an adult man with Graves' hyperthyroidism. J is TRBJ2-7 and V is TRBV29-1; D call uncertain. The material sequenced was peripheral blood or thyroid tissue (not recorded which). The CDR3 sequence is CSGLSAKAYEQYF. In DNA, the CDR3 is TGCAGCGGTCTCAGCGCGAAGGCCTACGAGCAGTACTTC.